The entry below gives a single T cell receptor (beta chain) sequence along with its context. Authors' analysis steps: Amplified reference gene primers provided the basis for estimating nucleated cell counts. This table comes from immunoSEQ multiplex PCR, and its TCRdb copy is limited to in-frame clones, with some not included. D and trimming were read from the DNA, whereas the V and J calls and clone size are those reported in that table. The sample contains 200,000 to 300,000 clones, approximately 92% of which appear only once. This entry comes from a study of blood T cell repertoires in COVID-19. The sample taken for sequencing was peripheral blood. This sequence originates from a person aged 18 to 35 with COVID-19, enrolled during active disease.

The CDR3 loop reads CASSQGGSRNTIYF. CDR3 nucleotides: TGTGCCAGCAGCCAAGGAGGTTCGAGAAACACCATATATTTT. V gene TRBV3-1 (or the pseudogene TRBV3-2) combines with J gene TRBJ1-3, with no clear D. The CDR3 is made up of 14 amino acids. Germline V lookup: CDR1 LGHDT, CDR2 YNNKEL (reference sequence). Deletions cut 1 base from V and 5 bases from J, with 9 bases between.